The clone carrying this T cell receptor beta chain was recorded a few times. The antigen is unknown. The data stem from a study of beta chain features in type 1 diabetes. Reverse transcription of all isolated RNA meant that expressed TCRB transcripts were sequenced. Measured with immunoSEQ multiplex PCR; TCRdb has only the in-frame clones, and not every one. The sample yields approximately 250,000 clones, over 8.5% seen once. The CDR3 totals 15 residues. The trim removed 3 bases at V and 5 bases at J, leaving 7 bases unmatched. The germline CDR1 and CDR2 sequences are GTSNPN and SVGIG (reference sequence). Study-wide findings and caveats: PCR could preferentially amplify shorter templates, alike in patients and controls. Diminished insertions and augmented deletions at VDJ junctions characterized type 1 diabetes patients.

The chain joins TRBV30 to TRBJ2-3; 11 bases are a match to TRBD2. The receptor was isolated from a woman aged 18-30 years in good health. Material for sequencing was naive CD4+ T cells from blood. CDR3 residues: CAWRVAGGPIDTQYF. In DNA, the CDR3 is TGTGCCTGGAGGGTAGCGGGGGGGCCGATAGATACGCAGTATTTT.